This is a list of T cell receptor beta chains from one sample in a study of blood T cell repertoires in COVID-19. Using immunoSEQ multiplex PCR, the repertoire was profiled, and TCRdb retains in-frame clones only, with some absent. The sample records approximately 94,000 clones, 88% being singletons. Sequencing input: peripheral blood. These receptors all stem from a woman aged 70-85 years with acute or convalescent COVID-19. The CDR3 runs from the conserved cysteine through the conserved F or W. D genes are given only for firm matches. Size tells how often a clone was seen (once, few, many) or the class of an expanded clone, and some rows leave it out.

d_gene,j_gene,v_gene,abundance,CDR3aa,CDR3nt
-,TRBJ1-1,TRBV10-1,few,CASSDDGLGEMNTEAFF,TGCGCCAGCAGTGATGATGGTTTGGGCGAAATGAACACTGAAGCTTTCTTT
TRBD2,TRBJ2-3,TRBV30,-,CACSLRGVTDTQYF,TGTGCCTGTAGCCTACGGGGGGTGACAGATACGCAGTATTTT
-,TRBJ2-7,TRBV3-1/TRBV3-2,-,CASSQDSPSSYEQYF,TGTGCCAGCAGCCAGGACAGTCCGAGCTCCTACGAGCAGTACTTC
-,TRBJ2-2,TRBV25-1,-,CASSDRMNTGELFF,TGTGCCAGCAGTGACAGGATGAACACCGGGGAGCTGTTTTTT
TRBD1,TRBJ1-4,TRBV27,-,CASSLKQGASNEKLFF,TGTGCCAGCAGTTTGAAACAGGGGGCGAGTAATGAAAAACTGTTTTTT
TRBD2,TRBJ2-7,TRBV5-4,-,CASSLGLAGKYEQYF,TGTGCCAGCAGCTTGGGACTAGCGGGAAAATACGAGCAGTACTTC
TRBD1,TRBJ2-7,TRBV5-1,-,CASSPDRRDYEQYF,TGCGCCAGCAGCCCGGACAGGCGAGACTACGAGCAGTACTTC
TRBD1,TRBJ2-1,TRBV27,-,CASSLQSWTGNHNEQFF,TGTGCCAGCAGTTTGCAGTCGTGGACAGGGAATCACAATGAGCAGTTCTTC
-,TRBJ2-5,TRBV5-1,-,CASRRDTQETQYF,TGCGCCAGCAGGAGGGACACTCAAGAGACCCAGTACTTC
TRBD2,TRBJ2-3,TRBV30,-,CAWSLWLTSGRTDTQYF,TGTGCCTGGAGTCTTTGGTTGACTAGCGGGAGGACAGATACGCAGTATTTT
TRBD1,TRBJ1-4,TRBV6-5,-,CASSPTGGDEKLFF,TGTGCCAGCAGTCCGACAGGGGGCGATGAAAAACTGTTTTTT
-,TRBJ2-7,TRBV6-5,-,CASSSVGLGAYEQYF,TGTGCCAGCAGTTCGGTGGGACTGGGAGCTTACGAGCAGTACTTC